The entry below describes one TCR beta chain. Its antigen is undetermined. Disease in patients was locally advanced or metastatic urothelial carcinoma. This sample was included in a study of PD-L1 blockade in urothelial cancer. General observations from the study: Tumor-associated blood clones were expanded more by durable-benefit patients at 3 weeks. Pretreatment blood TCR clonality under the median forecast improved survival.

Templates that were synthetic TCR analogs were spiked into each PCR. Some clones are missing from TCRdb's copy, which holds only in-frame ones; the method was immunoSEQ multiplex PCR. Here the sample spans about 26,000 clones, approximately 86% being singletons. V was clipped by 3 bases and J by 5 bases, with 10 bases between them. Germline CDR1 is LNHDA and CDR2 is SQIVND (reference sequence). This CDR3 is 13 amino acids long. The sequence was obtained from a man between 60 and 70 years old with urothelial cancer. V usage is TRBV19 and J usage is TRBJ2-5; D may be TRBD1 (6 bases). The source material was PBMCs, sampled around atezolizumab (anti-PD-L1) treatment. In DNA, the CDR3 is TGTGCCAGTAGTATTGGGGGCGTCGAGACCCAGTACTTC. Its translation is CASSIGGVETQYF.